This TCR beta chain was sequenced in a study of T-cell reconstitution after alpha-beta-depleted transplantation in children. Germline-derived CDR1 and CDR2 are SQVTM and ANQGSEA. The CDR3 consists of 14 residues. Trimming cost V 7 bases and J 5 bases; bases outside gene matches: 9. Unique molecular identifiers were used to barcode this TCRbeta library. TCRdb itself ran the PCR reads through MiXCR, one entry per CDR3 protein. Here the sample spans about 370,000 distinct CDR3 sequences, about a fifth being singletons. The chain recombines TRBV29-1 with TRBJ2-7, with TRBD2 matching 12 bases. Sequenced material: PBMCs from the stem cell graft donor, taken from the stem cell graft. This sequence originates from a human donor who donated a stem cell graft to a child with acute myeloid leukemia. CDR3 sequence: CSGRLAGEGHEQYF. CDR3 nucleotides: TGCAGCGGGCGACTAGCGGGAGAGGGTCACGAGCAGTACTTC.